This T cell receptor (beta chain) is drawn from a study of blood T cell repertoires in COVID-19. About the study: Acute-phase and convalescent COVID-19 samples originated in the United States, Italy and Spain.

The study assigned cohorts using participant-reported clinical history. From germline, CDR1 is GTSNPN and CDR2 SVGIG (reference sequence). The CDR3 is made up of 18 amino acids. V gave up 4 bases and J gave up 0 bases; unmatched junction bases: 12. Data came from immunoSEQ multiplex PCR; TCRdb stores just in-frame clones and leaves some out. The table lists about 380,000 clones, roughly 91% of them singletons. The specimen was PBMCs or T cells enriched from blood (not recorded which). The source is a woman aged 18-29 years who had recovered from COVID-19. The rearrangement links TRBV30 to TRBJ1-2; TRBD1 aligns across 12 bases. The CDR3: CAWIWSRDRGPSNYGYTF. CDR3 in DNA: TGTGCCTGGATTTGGAGTAGGGACAGGGGGCCCTCTAACTATGGCTACACCTTC.